A single sample is the source of the 23 T cell receptor beta chains below, sequenced in a study of blood T cells in healthy people across ages. A second PCR, run for roughly 7 to 12 cycles, used a sample-barcoded 5' primer plus a J-beta primer mix. TCRdb called the 5' RACE reads again in MiXCR, with one record for every CDR3 protein. The repertoire holds about 400,000 distinct CDR3 sequences, with about half as singletons. The sequenced sample was blood. The receptors were gathered from a man in his fifties or sixties in good health.

On this clonotype itself: A read error may account for a junction end that differs from germline. CDR3 nucleotide sequence: TGTACCAGCAGTCCTGACAGGATCAATGAGCAGTTCTTC. Protein: CTSSPDRINEQFF. The chain is built from TRBV6-6 and TRBJ2-1; a possible D gene is TRBD1 (6 bases). Per germline, CDR1 MNHNY and CDR2 SVGAGI (reference sequence). This CDR3 is built from 13 residues.

On this clonotype: Sequence at one end of the junction differs from germline and may be a read error. The J gene is TRBJ2-3, the V gene TRBV12-3 or TRBV12-4; TRBD2 might be the D (6 bases). The CDR3 extends over 15 amino acids. DNA of the CDR3: TGTGCCAGCAGGTCGGGCGGGGTGAGCACAGATGCGCAGTATTTT. Translation gives CASRSGGVSTDAQYF.

This clonotype appeared a few times. One base away lies a much larger clone, so this may be a sequencing read error. This chain links TRBV7-3 with TRBJ2-3; 9 bases agree with TRBD1. The germline gives CDR1 SGHTA, CDR2 FQGTGA. The CDR3 is 13 amino acids. The CDR3 protein is CASSRDRVDAQYF. The CDR3 region has the DNA TGTGCCAGCAGTAGGGACAGGGTAGATGCGCAGTATTTT.

This clonotype was recorded a few times. V and J are TRBV29-1 and TRBJ2-5; possibly TRBD1 for D (6 bases). Trimming stripped 4 bases from V and 4 bases from J, with 13 bases between. CDR1 and CDR2 (germline): SQVTM, ANQGSEA. The CDR3 sequence is 13 residues long. The CDR3 sequence is CSVALGAGETQYF. In DNA, the CDR3 is TGCAGCGTTGCTTTGGGGGCCGGAGAGACCCAGTACTTC. Full variable domain (rest looked up from reference TRBV29-1 and TRBJ2-5): SAVISQKPSRDICQRGTSLTIQCQVDSQVTMMFWYRQQPGQSLTLIATANQGSEATYESGFVIDKFPISRPNLTFSTLTVSNMSPEDSSIYLCSVALGAGETQYFGPGTRLLVL.

This clonotype came up a few times. This chain connects TRBV24-1 to TRBJ2-3, with 7 bases fitting TRBD2. V shed 10 bases, J shed 7 bases, and the junction held 10 bases outside the gene matches. Germline CDR1 KGHDR, CDR2 SFDVKD. This CDR3 comprises 13 residues. The CDR3 loop is CATAHGGGHTQYF. The CDR3 DNA follows: TGTGCCACGGCCCACGGCGGGGGTCATACGCAGTATTTT.

This clonotype showed up many times. This sequence joins TRBV7-2 and TRBJ1-2; D may be TRBD1 (5 bases). This CDR3 region has 12 residues. V shed 5 bases and J shed 6 bases, with 10 bases lying between them. Per the germline V gene, CDR1 is SGHTA and CDR2 is FQGNSA. The CDR3 coding sequence is TGTGCCAGCAGCCCGCGGGGGGATGGCTACACCTTC. Amino acid sequence: CASSPRGDGYTF.

This clonotype has more than one count but fewer than ten. The rearrangement uses TRBV6-6 and TRBJ1-1; weak D call: TRBD1 (6 bases). Per the germline V gene, CDR1 is MNHNY and CDR2 is SVGAGI (reference sequence). This CDR3 is 14 amino acids long. V was cut by 6 bases and J by 6 bases, with 17 bases left in between. For the CDR3, the DNA is TGTGCCAGCAGACCAGAAACAGGGTTGGCTGAAGCTTTCTTT. Translation: CASRPETGLAEAFF.

The chain recombines TRBV24-1 with TRBJ2-6; D gene uncertain. This CDR3 is 13 amino acids long. Germline assignment: CDR1 KGHDR and CDR2 SFDVKD. V lost 7 bases and J 1 base, leaving 4 bases between the germline ends. CDR3: CATSPSGANVLTF. DNA of the CDR3: TGTGCCACCAGCCCTTCTGGGGCCAACGTCCTGACTTTC.

This chain uses TRBV12-3 or TRBV12-4 with TRBJ1-1; TRBD1 agrees at 9 bases. The V segment lost 5 bases and the J segment 6 bases; nucleotides outside the gene matches: 7. The CDR3 is 14 amino acids. The CDR3, as DNA: TGTGCCAGCAGTCGAGGACAGGGGTCTGCTGAAGCTTTCTTT. It translates to CASSRGQGSAEAFF.

This clonotype was detected many times. The V call is TRBV5-1, the J call TRBJ2-3, with unresolved D. From germline, CDR1 is SGHRS and CDR2 YFSETQ. This CDR3 spans 14 amino acids. The V and J ends lost 4 bases and 5 bases respectively, with 14 bases between them. The CDR3 region is CASSTSRLGDTQYF. CDR3 nucleotide sequence: TGCGCCAGCAGCACCTCGCGATTGGGAGATACGCAGTATTTT.

The J gene is TRBJ1-2, the V gene TRBV2; no clear D. Germline assignment: CDR1 SNHLY and CDR2 FYNNEI. This CDR3 is built from 10 residues. V was cut by 3 bases and J by 8 bases, with 4 bases left in between. CDR3 nucleotides: TGTGCCAGCAGTGACCCGGGCTACACCTTC. It is translated as CASSDPGYTF.

The chain employs TRBV15 and TRBJ2-5; 10 nucleotides line up with TRBD2. In germline, CDR1 is LNHNV, CDR2 YYDKDF (reference sequence). The CDR3 runs to 16 residues. J was trimmed by 0 bases and V by 5 bases; bases with no gene match: 6. DNA for the CDR3: TGTGCCACCAGCGATTTGACTAGCGGGTACCAAGAGACCCAGTACTTC. Translated: CATSDLTSGYQETQYF.

The table lists this clonotype with a few counts. The J gene is TRBJ2-7, the V gene TRBV4-2, with 7 bases identical to TRBD1. CDR1 and CDR2 from the germline V gene are LGHNA and YNFKEQ. Trimming cost V 2 bases and J 0 bases; bases outside gene matches: 4. This CDR3 has 15 amino acids. The CDR3 sequence is CASSQSGQSSYEQYF. The CDR3, as DNA: TGTGCCAGCAGCCAATCGGGACAGAGCTCCTACGAGCAGTACTTC.

This chain connects TRBV7-2 to TRBJ2-7; possibly TRBD1 or TRBD2 for D (6 bases each). CDR1 is SGHTA and CDR2 is FQGNSA in the germline V gene. V lost 0 bases to trimming and J lost 4 bases, with 16 bases between them. The CDR3 has 16 residues. In nucleotides, the CDR3 is TGTGCCAGCAGCTTAGCGGGGGCGGGATTACCTTACGAGCAGTACTTC. Protein sequence: CASSLAGAGLPYEQYF.

The table lists this clonotype with many counts. The chain joins TRBV12-3 or TRBV12-4 to TRBJ1-1; D is ambiguous. Trimming removed 5 bases at V and 5 bases at J, with 12 bases between. This CDR3 spans 13 amino acids. The CDR3 coding sequence is TGTGCCAGCAGTCCCCAAGCCGGAACTGAAGCTTTCTTT. Its protein product is CASSPQAGTEAFF.

This clonotype was observed a few times. The chain carries TRBV5-1 and TRBJ2-7; tentatively, D is TRBD1 or TRBD2 (5 bases each). With 7 bases removed from V and 2 bases from J, the gap between germline ends came to 13 bases. The CDR3 extends over 13 amino acids. Germline V lookup: CDR1 SGHRS, CDR2 YFSETQ. This CDR3 is CASRPGPPYEQYF. The CDR3 nucleotides read TGCGCCAGCCGGCCGGGACCACCCTACGAGCAGTACTTC.

The chain recombines TRBV4-2 with TRBJ2-1; D is unclear. V dropped 0 bases and J dropped 7 bases, with 10 bases sitting between them. Looked up from germline, CDR1 is LGHNA and CDR2 is YNFKEQ. There are 14 residues in the CDR3. The CDR3: CASSQESRPNEQFF. CDR3 in DNA: TGTGCCAGCAGCCAAGAGTCCAGGCCGAATGAGCAGTTCTTC.

This chain uses TRBV29-1 with TRBJ2-1, with D uncertain. Between the trimmed V and J ends, which lost 4 bases and 10 bases, there was a span of 11 bases. The CDR3 is made up of 11 amino acids. Germline V CDR1 and CDR2: SQVTM, ANQGSEA. CDR3 amino acids: CSVGVFEEQFF. The CDR3 nucleotides are TGCAGCGTTGGGGTCTTCGAGGAGCAGTTCTTC.

Comment on this clonotype: A junction boundary mismatches the germline segment, possibly from a read error. The V call is TRBV7-7, the J call TRBJ2-5, with 7 bases fitting TRBD1. Near its end, the DNA agrees better with TRBJ2-7, so the J call may be wrong. The CDR3 totals 20 residues. CDR1 is SSHAT, CDR2 FNYEAQ, per germline (reference sequence). CDR3 coding DNA: TGTGCTAGCAGCTCAGAGGGGGCAGCCGTCGGTAAAGGGGGAACCATCGAGCAGTACTTC. This gives the protein CASSSEGAAVGKGGTIEQYF.

Here the CDR3 DNA reads TGTGCCAGCAGTTATATCGGCTACAATGAGCAGTACTTC. Translated: CASSYIGYNEQYF. The V call is TRBV6-2 or TRBV6-3, the J call TRBJ2-1, with D hard to call. The end of the DNA is better explained by TRBJ2-7, so the J call may be wrong. The CDR3 spans 13 residues. CDR1 is MNHEY, CDR2 SVGEGT, per germline.

The chain has TRBV5-1 and TRBJ2-2; perhaps TRBD1 as D (6 bases). Trimming took off 3 bases at V and 4 bases at J, with 10 bases between the two ends. In germline, CDR1 is SGHRS, CDR2 YFSETQ. The CDR3 totals 14 residues. CDR3 in amino acids: CASSSTGFTGELFF. CDR3 nucleotide sequence: TGCGCCAGCAGCTCGACAGGTTTCACCGGGGAGCTGTTTTTT.

This clonotype occurred a few times. This sequence joins TRBV20-1 and TRBJ1-1; no definite D call. Germline CDR1 reads DFQATT; CDR2 reads SNEGSKA (reference sequence). This CDR3 comprises 13 residues. Trimming took off 0 bases at V and 6 bases at J, with 11 bases between the two ends. Written as DNA, the CDR3 is TGCAGTGCTAGAGAACGAGGATTCCCTGAAGCTTTCTTT. It is translated as CSARERGFPEAFF.

CDR3 sequence reads: CATSAHAETQFF. For the CDR3, the DNA is TGTGCCACCAGTGCACATGCGGAGACCCAGTTCTTC. The chain links TRBV24-1 to TRBJ2-1, with D hard to call. V was pared by 5 bases and J by 13 bases, with 14 bases between. Per germline, CDR1 KGHDR and CDR2 SFDVKD. The CDR3 is 12 residues long.